Each of the 29 T cell receptor beta chains below was sequenced from the same sample in a study of T cell repertoires in cytomegalovirus infection. Each CDR3 protein gets one entry after TCRdb re-called the reads with MiXCR. Here the sample spans around 630,000 distinct CDR3 sequences, 24% being singletons. Sequencing used CD8+ T cells from PBMCs. All receptors derive from a human donor in good health (CMV status not recorded). Some clones in this sample may be carry-over from other donors' samples.

This clonotype was seen only a few times. V usage is TRBV2 and J usage is TRBJ2-1; TRBD2 matches at 8 bases. V gave up 6 bases and J gave up 2 bases; unmatched junction bases: 12. The CDR3 extends over 17 amino acids. The germline CDR1 and CDR2 sequences are SNHLY and FYNNEI. The CDR3 DNA reads as TGTGCCAGCAGCGGGCCGGGACTAGTGGATGCCTACAATGAGCAGTTCTTC. It translates to CASSGPGLVDAYNEQFF.

The rearrangement links TRBV18 to TRBJ2-2, with D perhaps TRBD1 (5 bases). Germline assignment: CDR1 KGHSH and CDR2 LQKENI. CDR3 length: 15 residues. V lost 3 bases and J 5 bases, leaving 13 bases between the germline ends. The CDR3 nucleotides read TGTGCCAGCTCACCGTCGACAGACCCGACCGGGGAGCTGTTTTTT. Protein product: CASSPSTDPTGELFF.

This clonotype was recorded a few times. V is TRBV7-2 and J is TRBJ1-4; tentatively, D is TRBD1 (5 bases). V lost 3 bases, J lost 8 bases, and 13 bases lay in between. The CDR3 runs 14 residues. Germline CDR1 and CDR2: SGHTA and FQGNSA. This CDR3 reads CASSLGGLGEKLFF. The CDR3 nucleotides read TGTGCCAGCAGCTTGGGGGGACTAGGGGAAAAACTGTTTTTT.

The rearrangement joins TRBV20-1 to TRBJ2-5; perhaps TRBD1 as D (6 bases). The germline V gene has CDR1 DFQATT and CDR2 SNEGSKA (reference sequence). CDR3 length: 13 amino acids. V was trimmed by 3 bases and J by 0 bases, leaving 8 bases between them. The CDR3 protein is CSARGHNQETQYF. CDR3 sequence (DNA): TGCAGTGCTAGGGGACACAACCAAGAGACCCAGTACTTC.

This clonotype has at least ten counts. V is TRBV4-1 and J is TRBJ2-6; D possibly matches TRBD1 or TRBD2 (5 bases each). V lost 5 bases and J lost 0, with 17 bases in between. From germline, CDR1 is MGHRA and CDR2 YSYEKL. This CDR3 region has 18 residues. This CDR3 reads CASSAHWGTYSGANVLTF. CDR3 coding DNA: TGCGCCAGCAGCGCACATTGGGGGACCTACTCTGGGGCCAACGTCCTGACTTTC.

The rearrangement joins TRBV2 to TRBJ2-5, with D possibly matching TRBD2 (6 bases). This CDR3 spans 12 amino acids. V was clipped by 8 bases and J by 5 bases, with 12 bases between them. The germline CDR1 and CDR2 sequences are SNHLY and FYNNEI. The CDR3 coding sequence is TGTGCCAGCGGAGGGGCTCGGGAGACCCAGTACTTC. Residues: CASGGARETQYF. Complete variable domain (other parts from reference TRBV2 and TRBJ2-5): EPEVTQTPSHQVTQMGQEVILRCVPISNHLYFYWYRQILGQKVEFLVSFYNNEISEKSEIFDDQFSVERPDGSNFTLKIRSTKLEDSAMYFCASGGARETQYFGPGTRLLVL.

The rearrangement links TRBV2 to TRBJ2-5, with a tentative D call TRBD1 (6 bases). CDR1 and CDR2 from the germline V gene are SNHLY and FYNNEI. V lost 5 bases and J lost 5, with 15 bases in between. The CDR3 consists of 14 residues. DNA of the CDR3: TGTGCCAGCAGTCGCCGACAGGTCGGGGAGACCCAGTACTTC. Amino acids: CASSRRQVGETQYF. Drawing the rest from reference TRBV2 and TRBJ2-5, the complete variable domain is EPEVTQTPSHQVTQMGQEVILRCVPISNHLYFYWYRQILGQKVEFLVSFYNNEISEKSEIFDDQFSVERPDGSNFTLKIRSTKLEDSAMYFCASSRRQVGETQYFGPGTRLLVL.

V is TRBV12-5 and J is TRBJ2-5; a possible D gene is TRBD2 (5 bases). This CDR3 spans 12 amino acids. Trimming took 6 bases from V and 5 from J, leaving 10 bases between them. CDR1 is LGHNT and CDR2 is FRNRAP in the germline V gene. The CDR3 protein is CASGRPGETQYF. The CDR3 DNA follows: TGTGCTAGTGGCCGCCCGGGGGAGACCCAGTACTTC.

In this sample, this clonotype turned up a few times. This chain links TRBV2 with TRBJ1-2; D is possibly TRBD1 (6 bases). This CDR3 spans 12 amino acids. Germline CDR1 SNHLY, CDR2 FYNNEI. V lost 11 bases and J lost 4, with 14 bases in between. CDR3 coding DNA: TGTGCCGGATTGACAGGTCCCTATGGCTACACCTTC. Translated: CAGLTGPYGYTF. Filled out from reference TRBV2 and TRBJ1-2, the complete variable domain reads EPEVTQTPSHQVTQMGQEVILRCVPISNHLYFYWYRQILGQKVEFLVSFYNNEISEKSEIFDDQFSVERPDGSNFTLKIRSTKLEDSAMYFCAGLTGPYGYTFGSGTRLTVV.

This clonotype was recorded many times. The CDR3 sequence is CASLSSYEQYV. CDR3 sequence (DNA): TGTGCCAGCCTAAGCTCCTACGAGCAGTACGTC. The chain joins TRBV27 to TRBJ2-7; D is uncertain. Germline CDR1 reads MNHEY; CDR2 reads SMNVEV (reference sequence). V lost 8 bases, J lost 0 bases, and 5 bases lay in between. The CDR3 is made up of 11 amino acids.

This clonotype was observed at least ten times. The V gene is TRBV7-6, the J gene TRBJ1-1; no firm D call. Per germline, CDR1 SGHVS and CDR2 FNYEAQ. Trimming removed 4 bases from V and 6 bases from J, with 9 bases in between. This CDR3 is 12 amino acids long. This chain's CDR3 is CASSSLLPEAFF. The CDR3 nucleotides read TGTGCCAGCAGCTCCCTTTTGCCTGAAGCTTTCTTT.

On this clonotype itself: An end of the junction differs from the germline gene, which may be a read error. The chain uses TRBV6-6 and TRBJ2-3; the D gene is possibly TRBD2 (5 bases). The V gene's germline CDR1 is MNHNY and CDR2 SVGAGI (reference sequence). There are 13 residues in the CDR3. CDR3 nucleotides: TGTGCCAACAGTAACGGGGGCACAGATACGCAGTATTTT. Protein sequence: CANSNGGTDTQYF.

This clonotype was seen repeatedly, ten times or more. The chain links TRBV7-2 to TRBJ2-5; D may be TRBD2 (6 bases). This CDR3 spans 13 amino acids. V was clipped by 3 bases and J by 5 bases, with 10 bases between them. Germline V CDR1 and CDR2: SGHTA, FQGNSA. The CDR3 bases are TGTGCCAGCAGCTTCAGGGCGGGGGAGACCCAGTACTTC. Translation gives CASSFRAGETQYF. Using reference TRBV7-2 and TRBJ2-5 for the parts outside the CDR3, the full variable domain is GAGVSQSPSNKVTEKGKDVELRCDPISGHTALYWYRQSLGQGLEFLIYFQGNSAPDKSGLPSDRFSAERTGGSVSTLTIQRTQQEDSAVYLCASSFRAGETQYFGPGTRLLVL.

The chain carries TRBV19 and TRBJ2-2, with a possible D match to TRBD2 (6 bases). V was trimmed by 9 bases and J by 3 bases, leaving 17 bases between them. The CDR3 has 15 residues. The V gene's germline CDR1 is LNHDA and CDR2 SQIVND (reference sequence). CDR3 nucleotide sequence: TGTGCCAGCGTCGGGAGAGGCGATGACACCGGGGAGCTGTTTTTT. It yields the protein CASVGRGDDTGELFF.

The V and J genes are TRBV7-9 and TRBJ1-1; D unresolved. Germline V gene sequence: CDR1 SEHNR, CDR2 FQNEAQ (reference sequence). The CDR3 length is 14 residues. V lost 8 bases to trimming and J lost 2 bases, with 15 bases between them. Here the CDR3 DNA reads TGTGCCAGCGGAACGGACGGTTTTAACACTGAAGCTTTCTTT. It yields the protein CASGTDGFNTEAFF. Full variable domain (missing parts from reference TRBV7-9 and TRBJ1-1): DTGVSQNPRHKITKRGQNVTFRCDPISEHNRLYWYRQTLGQGPEFLTYFQNEAQLEKSRLLSDRFSAERPKGSFSTLEIQRTEQGDSAMYLCASGTDGFNTEAFFGQGTRLTVV.

This clonotype appeared once. The chain is built from TRBV19 and TRBJ1-1; D is perhaps TRBD1 (6 bases). V lost 6 bases to trimming and J lost 3 bases, with 11 bases between them. CDR3 length equals 13 residues. Per germline, CDR1 LNHDA and CDR2 SQIVND (reference sequence). The CDR3 nucleotides read TGTGCCAGTAGGGGACATTTGTACACTGAAGCTTTCTTT. Its protein product is CASRGHLYTEAFF.

The V call is TRBV7-9, the J call TRBJ2-7; D gene ambiguous. The germline V gene has CDR1 SEHNR and CDR2 FQNEAQ (reference sequence). This CDR3 comprises 17 residues. Trimming pared 1 base from V and 1 base from J, leaving 17 bases between. In DNA form, the CDR3 reads TGTGCCAGCAGCTTAGTTCGCCTCCAATTGGGATCCTACGAGCAGTACTTC. It yields the protein CASSLVRLQLGSYEQYF.

This clonotype has just one count. The chain employs TRBV7-8 and TRBJ2-5, with 8 positions matching TRBD2. The CDR3 has 15 amino acids. CDR1 SGHVS and CDR2 FQNEAQ come from the germline V gene. J lost 5 bases, V lost 2 bases, and 7 bases had no gene match. The CDR3 nucleotides are TGTGCCAGCAGCTTATCGCCGGGACTAGATGAGACCCAGTACTTC. Protein product: CASSLSPGLDETQYF.

V and J are TRBV7-9 and TRBJ2-7, with 11 bases aligning to TRBD2. V was pared by 0 bases and J by 2 bases, with 6 bases of the junction left unmatched. Germline CDR1 is SEHNR and CDR2 is FQNEAQ (reference sequence). The CDR3 extends over 17 amino acids. The CDR3 protein is CASSLAHTSGGPYEQYF. CDR3 nucleotide sequence: TGTGCCAGCAGCTTAGCCCACACTAGCGGGGGACCCTACGAGCAGTACTTC.

This clonotype was seen a single time. The chain combines TRBV13 with TRBJ1-4, with 9 bases lining up with TRBD1. J was trimmed by 3 bases and V by 5 bases; bases with no gene match: 7. The germline gives CDR1 PRHDT, CDR2 FYEKMQ (reference sequence). This CDR3 is 16 amino acids long. This CDR3 reads CASSSTGGRANEKLFF. CDR3 sequence (DNA): TGTGCCAGCAGCAGTACAGGGGGCAGGGCTAATGAAAAACTGTTTTTT.

This clonotype was counted at least ten times. The rearrangement joins TRBV6-1 to TRBJ1-1; D remains ambiguous. The CDR3 loop spans 14 amino acids. With 6 bases removed from V and 4 bases from J, the gap between germline ends came to 15 bases. CDR1 MNHNS and CDR2 SASEGT come from the germline V gene. As DNA, the CDR3 is TGTGCCAGCAGCCCTTATGATGTGGGCACTGAAGCTTTCTTT. This encodes CASSPYDVGTEAFF.

This clonotype was recorded a few times. The J gene is TRBJ1-2, the V gene TRBV6-2 or TRBV6-3; 7 positions match TRBD1. Trimming removed 2 bases from V and 6 bases from J; junction bases left unmatched: 3. This CDR3 is 13 amino acids long. The V gene's germline CDR1 is MNHEY and CDR2 SVGEGT. CDR3 coding DNA: TGTGCCAGCAGTTACGGGACAGAAGATGGCTACACCTTC. Amino acid sequence: CASSYGTEDGYTF.

The J gene is TRBJ2-5, the V gene TRBV3-1; 9 bases are shared with TRBD2. From germline, CDR1 is LGHDT and CDR2 YNNKEL (reference sequence). The ends lost 4 bases at V and 4 bases at J; junction bases unmatched: 13. The CDR3 spans 17 residues. CDR3 amino acids: CASSPQGSGGPGETQYF. CDR3 in DNA: TGTGCCAGCAGCCCCCAGGGTAGCGGGGGCCCCGGAGAGACCCAGTACTTC.

The chain uses TRBV20-1 and TRBJ1-1; unclear D gene. The germline V and J ends were trimmed by 6 bases and 10 bases, with 9 bases remaining between them. Germline CDR1 DFQATT, CDR2 SNEGSKA (reference sequence). The CDR3 runs to 9 residues. The CDR3 region is CSALNGAFF. CDR3 nucleotides: TGCAGTGCCCTAAACGGAGCTTTCTTT.

The sample holds many counts of this clonotype. The chain has TRBV7-8 and TRBJ1-5, with 7 bases lining up with TRBD1. V gave up 1 base and J gave up 2 bases; unmatched junction bases: 2. The CDR3 contains 15 residues. Germline CDR1 reads SGHVS; CDR2 reads FQNEAQ. This CDR3 is CASSLVTGGNQPQHF. CDR3 bases: TGTGCCAGCAGCTTAGTTACAGGGGGCAATCAGCCCCAGCATTTT.

The J gene is TRBJ2-7, the V gene TRBV6-5; D may be TRBD1 (6 bases). Germline assignment: CDR1 MNHEY and CDR2 SVGAGI. The CDR3 totals 16 residues. V gave up 0 bases and J gave up 4 bases, with 16 bases separating them. The CDR3 protein is CASSYSKQGPGYEQYF. CDR3 nucleotides: TGTGCCAGCAGTTACTCCAAACAGGGCCCGGGGTACGAGCAGTACTTC.

Remarks on this clonotype: Just one base apart from a much larger clone, this may be a read error. The chain recombines TRBV7-6 with TRBJ1-4; D not resolved. CDR1 and CDR2 (germline): SGHVS, FNYEAQ. Trimming cost V 3 bases and J 7 bases, with 21 bases left between them. The CDR3 extends over 17 amino acids. This CDR3 is CASSFMTSKWSSEKLFF. CDR3 in DNA: TGTGCCAGCAGCTTTATGACATCCAAATGGTCCAGTGAAAAACTGTTTTTT.

The J gene is TRBJ2-5, the V gene TRBV28; 12 bases match TRBD2. After removal of 1 base from V and 3 bases from J, the junction contained 15 bases not matched to a gene. This CDR3 is 20 amino acids long. Germline V gene lookup returns CDR1 MDHEN and CDR2 SYDVKM. CDR3 nucleotide sequence: TGTGCCAGCAGTTTATCCTCGCTAGCGGGGGGGCAAAGGGGGGAAGAGACCCAGTACTTC. Translating gives CASSLSSLAGGQRGEETQYF. Full variable domain (remainder filled in from reference TRBV28 and TRBJ2-5): DVKVTQSSRYLVKRTGEKVFLECVQDMDHENMFWYRQDPGLGLRLIYFSYDVKMKEKGDIPEGYSVSREKKERFSLILESASTNQTSMYLCASSLSSLAGGQRGEETQYFGPGTRLLVL.

The genes are TRBV6-6 and TRBJ1-1, with a possible D match to TRBD1 (6 bases). Per the germline V gene, CDR1 is MNHNY and CDR2 is SVGAGI (reference sequence). CDR3 size: 14 residues. V gave up 5 bases and J gave up 5 bases, with 15 bases separating them. This chain's CDR3 is CASSTGGGGTEAFF. The CDR3 region has the DNA TGTGCCAGCAGTACCGGGGGCGGGGGGACTGAAGCTTTCTTT.